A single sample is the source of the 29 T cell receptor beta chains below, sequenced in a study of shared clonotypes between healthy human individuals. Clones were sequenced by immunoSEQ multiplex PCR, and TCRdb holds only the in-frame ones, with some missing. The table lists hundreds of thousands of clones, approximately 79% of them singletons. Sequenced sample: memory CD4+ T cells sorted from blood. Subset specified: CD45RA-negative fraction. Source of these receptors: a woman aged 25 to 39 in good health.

The CDR3 coding sequence is TGTGCCAGCAGCCAAACCGGGACTAACTACGAGCAGTACTTC. Translated: CASSQTGTNYEQYF. The chain recombines TRBV11-2 with TRBJ2-7, with TRBD2 identical over 7 bases. CDR3 length: 14 residues. The germline V gene has CDR1 SGHAT and CDR2 FQNNGV. Losses at the gene ends were 5 bases for V and 3 bases for J; bases not matched to a gene: 7.

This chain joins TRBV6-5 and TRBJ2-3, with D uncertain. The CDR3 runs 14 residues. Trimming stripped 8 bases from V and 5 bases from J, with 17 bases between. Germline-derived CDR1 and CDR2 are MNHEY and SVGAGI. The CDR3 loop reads CASAYRTREDTQYF. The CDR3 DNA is TGTGCCAGCGCGTACCGGACCCGCGAAGATACGCAGTATTTT.

CDR3 sequence: CASSTLGEGVSEQYF. Here the CDR3 DNA reads TGCGCCAGCAGCACGCTCGGGGAAGGAGTCAGCGAGCAGTACTTC. V gene TRBV5-1 combines with J gene TRBJ2-7; weak D call: TRBD2 (5 bases). The CDR3 is 15 amino acids. CDR1 is SGHRS, CDR2 YFSETQ, per germline. V lost 4 bases to trimming and J lost 6 bases, with 20 bases between them.

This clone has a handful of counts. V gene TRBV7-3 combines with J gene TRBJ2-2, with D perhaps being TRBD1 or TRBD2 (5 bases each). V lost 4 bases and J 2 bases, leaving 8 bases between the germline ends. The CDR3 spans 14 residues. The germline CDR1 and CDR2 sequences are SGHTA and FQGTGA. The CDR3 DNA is TGTGCCAGCAGCTGGGACGGCAACACCGGGGAGCTGTTTTTT. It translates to CASSWDGNTGELFF.

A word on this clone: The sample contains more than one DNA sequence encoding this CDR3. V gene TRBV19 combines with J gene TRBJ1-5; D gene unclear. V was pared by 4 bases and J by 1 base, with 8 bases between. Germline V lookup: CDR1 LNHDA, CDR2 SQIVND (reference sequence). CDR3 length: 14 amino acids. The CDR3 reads CASSRTGSNQPQHF. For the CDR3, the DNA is TGTGCCAGTAGTAGAACGGGGAGCAATCAGCCCCAGCATTTT.

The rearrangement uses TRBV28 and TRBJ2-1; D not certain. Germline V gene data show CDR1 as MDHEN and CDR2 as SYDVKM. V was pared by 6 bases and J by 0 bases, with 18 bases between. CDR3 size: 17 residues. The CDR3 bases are TGTGCCAGCAGCCTAATCCGGGCTTCGAGCTCCTACAATGAGCAGTTCTTC. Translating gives CASSLIRASSSYNEQFF.

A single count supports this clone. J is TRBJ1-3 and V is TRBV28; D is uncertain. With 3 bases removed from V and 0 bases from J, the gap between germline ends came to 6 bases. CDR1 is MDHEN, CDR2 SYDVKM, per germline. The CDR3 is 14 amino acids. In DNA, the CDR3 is TGTGCCAGCAGTTTTCATACCTCTGGAAACACCATATATTTT. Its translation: CASSFHTSGNTIYF.

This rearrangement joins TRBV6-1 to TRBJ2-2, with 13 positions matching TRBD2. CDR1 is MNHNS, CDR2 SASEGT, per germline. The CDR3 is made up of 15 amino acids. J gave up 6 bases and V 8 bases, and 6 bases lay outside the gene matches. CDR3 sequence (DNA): TGTGCCAGCGGCCGACTAGCGGGAGGTTCCGGGGAGCTGTTTTTT. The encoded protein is CASGRLAGGSGELFF.

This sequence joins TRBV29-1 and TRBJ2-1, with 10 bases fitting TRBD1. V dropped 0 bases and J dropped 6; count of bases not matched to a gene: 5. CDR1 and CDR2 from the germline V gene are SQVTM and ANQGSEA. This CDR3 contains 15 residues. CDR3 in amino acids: CSVEDSGTGANEQFF. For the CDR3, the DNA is TGCAGCGTTGAAGACTCCGGGACAGGGGCCAATGAGCAGTTCTTC.

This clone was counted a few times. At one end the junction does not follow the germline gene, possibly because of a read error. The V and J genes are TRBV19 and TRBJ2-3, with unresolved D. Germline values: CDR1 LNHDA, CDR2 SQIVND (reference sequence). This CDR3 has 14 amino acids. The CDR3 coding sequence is TGTGCCAGTAGTCTAGACCCAGACACAGATACGCAGTATTTT. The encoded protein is CASSLDPDTDTQYF.

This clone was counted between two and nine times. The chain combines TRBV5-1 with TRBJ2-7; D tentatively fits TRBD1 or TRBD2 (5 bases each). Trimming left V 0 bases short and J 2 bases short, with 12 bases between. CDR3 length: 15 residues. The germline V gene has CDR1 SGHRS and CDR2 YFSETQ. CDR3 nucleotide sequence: TGCGCCAGCAGCTTGGCCCGGGACGTAGCCTACGAGCAGTACTTC. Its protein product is CASSLARDVAYEQYF.

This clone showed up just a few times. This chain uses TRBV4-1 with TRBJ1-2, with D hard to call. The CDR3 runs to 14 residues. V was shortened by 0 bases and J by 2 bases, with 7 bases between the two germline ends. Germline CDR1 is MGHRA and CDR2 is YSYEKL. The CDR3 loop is CASSQDGQNYGYTF. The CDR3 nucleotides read TGCGCCAGCAGCCAAGATGGTCAGAACTATGGCTACACCTTC.

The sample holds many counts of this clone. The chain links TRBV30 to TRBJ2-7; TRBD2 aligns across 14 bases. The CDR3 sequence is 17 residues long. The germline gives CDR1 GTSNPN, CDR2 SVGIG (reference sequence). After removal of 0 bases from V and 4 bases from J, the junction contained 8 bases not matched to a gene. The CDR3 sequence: CAWSVAGTSGSRYEQYF. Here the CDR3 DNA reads TGTGCCTGGAGTGTTGCCGGGACTAGCGGGAGTCGATACGAGCAGTACTTC.

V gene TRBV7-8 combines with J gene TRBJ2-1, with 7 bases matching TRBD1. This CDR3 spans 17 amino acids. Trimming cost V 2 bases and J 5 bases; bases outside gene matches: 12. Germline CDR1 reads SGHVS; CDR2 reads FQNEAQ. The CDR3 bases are TGTGCCAGCAGCTTACTTGGTTTAACAGGGGTGAACAATGAGCAGTTCTTC. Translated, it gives CASSLLGLTGVNNEQFF.

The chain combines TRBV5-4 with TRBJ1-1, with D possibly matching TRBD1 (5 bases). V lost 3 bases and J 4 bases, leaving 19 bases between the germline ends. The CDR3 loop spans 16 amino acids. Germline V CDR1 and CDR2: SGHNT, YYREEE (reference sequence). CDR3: CASSWVTGLGGTEAFF. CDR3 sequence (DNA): TGTGCCAGCAGCTGGGTGACGGGCTTGGGGGGCACTGAAGCTTTCTTT.

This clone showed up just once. The CDR3: CAWRKGSGSEQFF. The CDR3 DNA follows: TGTGCCTGGCGTAAGGGTAGCGGGAGTGAGCAGTTCTTC. The rearrangement uses TRBV30 and TRBJ2-1; 9 bases line up with TRBD2. The germline CDR1 and CDR2 sequences are GTSNPN and SVGIG (reference sequence). CDR3 length: 13 amino acids. J gave up 9 bases and V 5 bases, and 8 bases lay outside the gene matches. Based on the CDR3 plus reference TRBV30 and TRBJ2-1, the full variable domain is SQTIHQWPATLVQPVGSPLSLECTVEGTSNPNLYWYRQAAGRGLQLLFYSVGIGQISSEVPQNLSASRPQDRQFILSSKKLLLSDSGFYLCAWRKGSGSEQFFGPGTRLTVL.

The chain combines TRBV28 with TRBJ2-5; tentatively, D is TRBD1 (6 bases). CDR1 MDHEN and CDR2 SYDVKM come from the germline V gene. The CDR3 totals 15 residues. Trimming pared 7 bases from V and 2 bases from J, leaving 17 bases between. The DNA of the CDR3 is TGTGCCAGCACCCCCGCGGGCAGGGGACAAGAGACCCAGTACTTC. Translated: CASTPAGRGQETQYF. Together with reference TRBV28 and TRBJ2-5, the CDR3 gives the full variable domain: DVKVTQSSRYLVKRTGEKVFLECVQDMDHENMFWYRQDPGLGLRLIYFSYDVKMKEKGDIPEGYSVSREKKERFSLILESASTNQTSMYLCASTPAGRGQETQYFGPGTRLLVL.

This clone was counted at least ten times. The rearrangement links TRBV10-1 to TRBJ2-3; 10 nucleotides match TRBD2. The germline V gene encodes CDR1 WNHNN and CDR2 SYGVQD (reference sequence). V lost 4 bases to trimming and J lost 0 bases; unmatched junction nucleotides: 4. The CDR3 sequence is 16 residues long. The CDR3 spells CASSASGRGSTDTQYF. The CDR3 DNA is TGCGCCAGCAGTGCTAGCGGGAGAGGGAGCACAGATACGCAGTATTTT.

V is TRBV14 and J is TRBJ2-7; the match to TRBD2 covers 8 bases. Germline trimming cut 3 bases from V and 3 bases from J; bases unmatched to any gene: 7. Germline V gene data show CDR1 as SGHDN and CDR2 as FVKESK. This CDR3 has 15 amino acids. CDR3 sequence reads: CASSHLRLANYEQYF. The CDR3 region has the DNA TGTGCCAGCAGCCACCTAAGACTAGCGAACTACGAGCAGTACTTC.

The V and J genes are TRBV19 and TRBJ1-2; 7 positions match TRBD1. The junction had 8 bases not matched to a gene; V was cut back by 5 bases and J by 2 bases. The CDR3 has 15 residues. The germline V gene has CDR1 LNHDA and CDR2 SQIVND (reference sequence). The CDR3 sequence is CASSVTGAPNYGYTF. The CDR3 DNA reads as TGTGCCAGTAGTGTCACAGGGGCACCGAACTATGGCTACACCTTC.

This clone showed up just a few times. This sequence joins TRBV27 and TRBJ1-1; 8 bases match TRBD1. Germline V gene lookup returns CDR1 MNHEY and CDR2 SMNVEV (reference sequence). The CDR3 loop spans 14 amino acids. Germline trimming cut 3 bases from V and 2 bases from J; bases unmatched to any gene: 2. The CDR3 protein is CASSFRGRNTEAFF. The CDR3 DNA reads TGTGCCAGCAGTTTCAGGGGGCGAAACACTGAAGCTTTCTTT.

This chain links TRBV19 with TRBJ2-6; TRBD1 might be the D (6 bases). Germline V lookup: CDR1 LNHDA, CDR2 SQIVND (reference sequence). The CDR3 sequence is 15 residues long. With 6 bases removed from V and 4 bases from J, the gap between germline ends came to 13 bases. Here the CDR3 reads CASRSDSSGANVLTF. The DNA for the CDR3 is TGTGCCAGTAGGTCGGACAGTTCAGGGGCCAACGTCCTGACTTTC.

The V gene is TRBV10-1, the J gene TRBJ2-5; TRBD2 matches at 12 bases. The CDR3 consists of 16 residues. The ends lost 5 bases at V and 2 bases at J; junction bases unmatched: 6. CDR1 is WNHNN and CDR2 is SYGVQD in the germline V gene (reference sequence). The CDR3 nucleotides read TGCGCCAGCAGTCCTACTAGCGGGAGGCAACAAGAGACCCAGTACTTC. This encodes CASSPTSGRQQETQYF.

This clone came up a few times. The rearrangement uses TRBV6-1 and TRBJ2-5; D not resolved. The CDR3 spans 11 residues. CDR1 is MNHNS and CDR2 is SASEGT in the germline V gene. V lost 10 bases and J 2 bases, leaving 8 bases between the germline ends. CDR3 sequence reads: CATKYQETQYF. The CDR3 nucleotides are TGTGCCACCAAGTATCAAGAGACCCAGTACTTC.

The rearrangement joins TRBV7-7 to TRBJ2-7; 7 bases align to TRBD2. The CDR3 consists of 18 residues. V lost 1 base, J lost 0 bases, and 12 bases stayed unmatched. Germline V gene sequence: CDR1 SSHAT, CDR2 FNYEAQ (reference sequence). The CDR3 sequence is CASSLGPSGPGSSYEQYF. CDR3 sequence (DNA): TGTGCCAGCAGCTTAGGGCCTAGCGGCCCAGGGAGCTCCTACGAGCAGTACTTC. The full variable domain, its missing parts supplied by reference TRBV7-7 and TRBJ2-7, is GAGVSQSPRYKVTKRGQDVTLRCDPISSHATLYWYQQALGQGPEFLTYFNYEAQPDKSGLPSDRFSAERPEGSISTLTIQRTEQRDSAMYRCASSLGPSGPGSSYEQYFGPGTRLTVT.

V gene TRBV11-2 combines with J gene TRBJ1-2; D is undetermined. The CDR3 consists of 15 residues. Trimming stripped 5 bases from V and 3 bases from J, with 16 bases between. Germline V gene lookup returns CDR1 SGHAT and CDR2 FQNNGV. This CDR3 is CASSPRQQLYYGYTF. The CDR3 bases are TGTGCCAGCAGCCCGCGGCAGCAGCTTTACTATGGCTACACCTTC.

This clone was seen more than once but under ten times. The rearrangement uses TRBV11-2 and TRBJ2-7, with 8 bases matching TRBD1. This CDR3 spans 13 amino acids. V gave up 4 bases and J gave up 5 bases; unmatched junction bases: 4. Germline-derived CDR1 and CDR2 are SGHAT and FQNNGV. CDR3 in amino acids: CASSSGQGHEQYF. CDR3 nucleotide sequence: TGTGCCAGCAGCTCAGGACAGGGCCACGAGCAGTACTTC. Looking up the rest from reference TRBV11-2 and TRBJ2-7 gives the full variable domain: EAGVAQSPRYKIIEKRQSVAFWCNPISGHATLYWYQQILGQGPKLLIQFQNNGVVDDSQLPKDRFSAERLKGVDSTLKIQPAKLEDSAVYLCASSSGQGHEQYFGPGTRLTVT.

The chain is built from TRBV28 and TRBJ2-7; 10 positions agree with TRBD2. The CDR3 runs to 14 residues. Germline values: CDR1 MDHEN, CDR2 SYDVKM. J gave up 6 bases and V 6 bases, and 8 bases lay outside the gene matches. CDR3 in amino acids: CASSASGRASEQYF. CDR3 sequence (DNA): TGTGCCAGCAGCGCGAGCGGGAGGGCCAGCGAGCAGTACTTC.

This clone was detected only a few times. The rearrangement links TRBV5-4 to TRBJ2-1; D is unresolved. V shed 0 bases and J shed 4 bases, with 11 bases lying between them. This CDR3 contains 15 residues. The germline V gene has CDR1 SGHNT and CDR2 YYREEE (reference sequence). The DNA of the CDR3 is TGTGCCAGCAGCTTGGAGGGTTCGGAATACAATGAGCAGTTCTTC. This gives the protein CASSLEGSEYNEQFF.